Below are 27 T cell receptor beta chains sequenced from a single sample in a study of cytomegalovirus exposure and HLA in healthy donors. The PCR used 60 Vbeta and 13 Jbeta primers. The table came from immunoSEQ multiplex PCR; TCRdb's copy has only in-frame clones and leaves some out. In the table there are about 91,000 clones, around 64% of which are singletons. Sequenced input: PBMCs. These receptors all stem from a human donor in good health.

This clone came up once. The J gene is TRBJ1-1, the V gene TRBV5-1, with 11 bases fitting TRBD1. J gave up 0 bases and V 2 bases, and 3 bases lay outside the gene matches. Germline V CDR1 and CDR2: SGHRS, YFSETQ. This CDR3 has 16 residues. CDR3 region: CASSLGQGAMNTEAFF. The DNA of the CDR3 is TGCGCCAGCAGCTTAGGACAGGGGGCTATGAACACTGAAGCTTTCTTT.

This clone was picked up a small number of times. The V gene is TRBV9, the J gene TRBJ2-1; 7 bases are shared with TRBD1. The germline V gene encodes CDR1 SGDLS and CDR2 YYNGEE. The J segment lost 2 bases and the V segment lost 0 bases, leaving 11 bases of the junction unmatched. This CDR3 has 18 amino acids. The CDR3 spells CASSVDGRQGETYNEQFF. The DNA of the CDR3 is TGTGCCAGCAGCGTAGATGGTCGGCAGGGGGAAACCTACAATGAGCAGTTCTTC.

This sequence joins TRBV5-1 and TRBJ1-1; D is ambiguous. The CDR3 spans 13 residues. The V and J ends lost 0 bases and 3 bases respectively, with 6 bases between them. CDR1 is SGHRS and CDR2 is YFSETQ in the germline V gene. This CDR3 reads CASSLGAYTEAFF. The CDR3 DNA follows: TGCGCCAGCAGCTTGGGGGCTTACACTGAAGCTTTCTTT.

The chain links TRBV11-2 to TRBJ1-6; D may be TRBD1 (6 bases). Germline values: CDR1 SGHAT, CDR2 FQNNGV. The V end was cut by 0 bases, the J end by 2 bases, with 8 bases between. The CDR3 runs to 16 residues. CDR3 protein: CASSLEGAAYNSPLHF. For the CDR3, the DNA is TGTGCCAGCAGCTTAGAGGGGGCCGCCTATAATTCACCCCTCCACTTT.

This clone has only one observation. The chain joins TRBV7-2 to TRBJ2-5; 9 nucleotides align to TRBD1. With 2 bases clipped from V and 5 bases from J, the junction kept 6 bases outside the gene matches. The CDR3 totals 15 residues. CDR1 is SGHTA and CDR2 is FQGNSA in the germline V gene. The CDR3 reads CASSLTGTGRETQYF. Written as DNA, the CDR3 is TGTGCCAGCAGCTTAACCGGGACAGGGAGGGAGACCCAGTACTTC.

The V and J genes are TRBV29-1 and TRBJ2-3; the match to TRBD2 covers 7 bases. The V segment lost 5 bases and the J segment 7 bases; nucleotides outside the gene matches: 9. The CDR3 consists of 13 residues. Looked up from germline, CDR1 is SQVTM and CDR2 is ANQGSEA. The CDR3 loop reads CSVPKAGLNTQYF. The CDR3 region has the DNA TGCAGCGTTCCAAAAGCGGGACTGAATACGCAGTATTTT.

The CDR3 sequence is CASSQDHARGGLRDTQYF. The CDR3, as DNA: TGCGCCAGCAGCCAAGATCATGCGCGGGGGGGACTTAGAGATACGCAGTATTTT. This chain uses TRBV4-1 with TRBJ2-3; 9 nucleotides match TRBD2. J lost 5 bases, V lost 0 bases, and 12 bases had no gene match. This CDR3 has 18 amino acids. From germline, CDR1 is MGHRA and CDR2 YSYEKL.

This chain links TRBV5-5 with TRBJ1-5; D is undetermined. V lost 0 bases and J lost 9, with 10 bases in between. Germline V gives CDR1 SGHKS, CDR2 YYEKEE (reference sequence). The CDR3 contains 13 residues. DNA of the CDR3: TGTGCCAGCAGCTTGGACACCAATGGGCCCCAGCATTTT. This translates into CASSLDTNGPQHF. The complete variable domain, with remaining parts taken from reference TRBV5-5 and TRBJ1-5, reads DAGVTQSPTHLIKTRGQQVTLRCSPISGHKSVSWYQQVLGQGPQFIFQYYEKEERGRGNFPDRFSARQFPNYSSELNVNALLLGDSALYLCASSLDTNGPQHFGDGTRLSIL.

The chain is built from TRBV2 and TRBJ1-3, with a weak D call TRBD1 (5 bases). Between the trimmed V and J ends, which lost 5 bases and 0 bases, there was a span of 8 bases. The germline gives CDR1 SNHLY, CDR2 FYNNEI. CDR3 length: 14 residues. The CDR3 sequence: CASSQDTSGNTIYF. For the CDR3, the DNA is TGTGCCAGCAGTCAGGACACCTCTGGAAACACCATATATTTT.

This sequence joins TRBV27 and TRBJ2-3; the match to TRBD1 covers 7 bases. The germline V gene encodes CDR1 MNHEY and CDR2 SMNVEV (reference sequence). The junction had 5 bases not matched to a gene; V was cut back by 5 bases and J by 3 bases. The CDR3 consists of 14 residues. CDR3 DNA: TGTGCCAGCAGTGTTCAGGGGGTAACAGATACGCAGTATTTT. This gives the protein CASSVQGVTDTQYF.

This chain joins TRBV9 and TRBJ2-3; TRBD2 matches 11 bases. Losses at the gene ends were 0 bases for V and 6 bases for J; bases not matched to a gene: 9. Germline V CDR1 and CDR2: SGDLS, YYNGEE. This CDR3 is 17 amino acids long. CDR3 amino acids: CASSVGLAGGLIDTQYF. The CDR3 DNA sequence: TGTGCCAGCAGCGTAGGCCTAGCGGGGGGCCTTATCGATACGCAGTATTTT.

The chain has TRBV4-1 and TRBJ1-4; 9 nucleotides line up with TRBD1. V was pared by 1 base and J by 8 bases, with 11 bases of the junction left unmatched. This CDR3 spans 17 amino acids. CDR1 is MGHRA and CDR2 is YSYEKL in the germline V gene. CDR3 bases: TGCGCCAGCAGCCAAGGTGGGGCCGGACAGGGGAACGAAAAACTGTTTTTT. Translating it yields CASSQGGAGQGNEKLFF.

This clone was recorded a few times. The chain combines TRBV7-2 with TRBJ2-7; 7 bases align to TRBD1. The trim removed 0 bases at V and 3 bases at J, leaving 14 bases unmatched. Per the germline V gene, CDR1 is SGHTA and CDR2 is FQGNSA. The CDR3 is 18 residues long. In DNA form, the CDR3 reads TGTGCCAGCAGCTTAGCGAGGGGGTTGAGGGGGCTGAACTACGAGCAGTACTTC. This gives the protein CASSLARGLRGLNYEQYF.

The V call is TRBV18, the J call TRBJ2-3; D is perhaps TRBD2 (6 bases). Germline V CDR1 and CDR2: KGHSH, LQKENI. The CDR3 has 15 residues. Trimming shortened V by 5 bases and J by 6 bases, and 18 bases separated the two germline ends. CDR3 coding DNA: TGTGCCAGCTCAGACACTACCCCGGGGGTCGATACGCAGTATTTT. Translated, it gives CASSDTTPGVDTQYF.

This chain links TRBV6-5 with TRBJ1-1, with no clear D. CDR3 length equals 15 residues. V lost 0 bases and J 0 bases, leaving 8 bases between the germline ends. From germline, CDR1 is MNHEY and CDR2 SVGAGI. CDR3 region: CASSYSRRVNTEAFF. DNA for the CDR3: TGTGCCAGCAGTTACTCCCGACGGGTGAACACTGAAGCTTTCTTT.

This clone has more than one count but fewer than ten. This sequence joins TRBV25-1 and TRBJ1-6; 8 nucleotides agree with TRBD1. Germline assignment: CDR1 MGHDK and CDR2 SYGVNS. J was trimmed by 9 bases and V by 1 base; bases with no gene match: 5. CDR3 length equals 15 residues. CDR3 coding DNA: TGTGCCAGCAGTGAATCCGACAGGGGCCGTTCACCCCTCCACTTT. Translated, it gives CASSESDRGRSPLHF.

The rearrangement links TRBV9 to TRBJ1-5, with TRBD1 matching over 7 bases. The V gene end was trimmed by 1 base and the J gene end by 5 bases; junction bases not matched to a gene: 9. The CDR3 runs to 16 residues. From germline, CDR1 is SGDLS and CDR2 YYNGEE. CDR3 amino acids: CASSVWGQRIHQPQHF. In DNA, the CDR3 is TGTGCCAGCAGCGTATGGGGACAGAGAATACATCAGCCCCAGCATTTT.

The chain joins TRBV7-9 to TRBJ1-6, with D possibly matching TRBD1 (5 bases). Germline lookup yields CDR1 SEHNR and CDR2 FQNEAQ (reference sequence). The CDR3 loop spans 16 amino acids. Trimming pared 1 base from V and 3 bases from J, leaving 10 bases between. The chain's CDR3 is CASSLGAGFYNSPLHF. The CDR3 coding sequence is TGTGCCAGCAGCTTAGGGGCAGGGTTCTATAATTCACCCCTCCACTTT.

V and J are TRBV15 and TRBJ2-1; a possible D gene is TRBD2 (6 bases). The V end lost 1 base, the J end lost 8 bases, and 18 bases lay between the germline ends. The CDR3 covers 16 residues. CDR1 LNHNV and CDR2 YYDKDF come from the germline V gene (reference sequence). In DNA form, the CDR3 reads TGTGCCACCAGCAGAGCCGAAACTGGGGGGATACATGAGCAGTTCTTC. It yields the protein CATSRAETGGIHEQFF.

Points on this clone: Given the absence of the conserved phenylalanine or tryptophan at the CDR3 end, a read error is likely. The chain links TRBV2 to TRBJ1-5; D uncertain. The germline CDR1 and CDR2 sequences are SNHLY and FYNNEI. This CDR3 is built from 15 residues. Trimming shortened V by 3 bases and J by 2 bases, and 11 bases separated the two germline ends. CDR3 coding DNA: TGTGCCAGCAGTGAGAGCAGGTTAGGCAATCAGCCCCAGCATTCT. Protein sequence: CASSESRLGNQPQHS.

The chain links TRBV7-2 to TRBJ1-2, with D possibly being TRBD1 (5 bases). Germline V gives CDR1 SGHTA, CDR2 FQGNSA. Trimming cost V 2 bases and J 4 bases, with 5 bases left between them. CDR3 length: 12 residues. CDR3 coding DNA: TGTGCCAGCAGCTTACAGGGCTATGGCTACACCTTC. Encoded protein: CASSLQGYGYTF.

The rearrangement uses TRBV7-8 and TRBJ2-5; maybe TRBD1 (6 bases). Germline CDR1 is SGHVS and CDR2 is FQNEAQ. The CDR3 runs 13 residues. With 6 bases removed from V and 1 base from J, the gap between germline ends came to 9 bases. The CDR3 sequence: CASRTGIQETQYF. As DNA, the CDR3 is TGTGCCAGCAGAACAGGGATCCAAGAGACCCAGTACTTC.

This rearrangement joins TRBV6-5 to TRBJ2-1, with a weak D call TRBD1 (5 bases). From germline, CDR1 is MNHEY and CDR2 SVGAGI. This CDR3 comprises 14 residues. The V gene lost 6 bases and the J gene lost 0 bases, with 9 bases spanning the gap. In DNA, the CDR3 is TGTGCCAGCAGAGTAGGGGTCTCCTACAATGAGCAGTTCTTC. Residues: CASRVGVSYNEQFF.

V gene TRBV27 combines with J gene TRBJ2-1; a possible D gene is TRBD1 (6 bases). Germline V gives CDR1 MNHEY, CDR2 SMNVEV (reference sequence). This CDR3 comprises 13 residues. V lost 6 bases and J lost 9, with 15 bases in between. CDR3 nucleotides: TGTGCCAGCAGATTCACAGGGTTGGGTGAGCAGTTCTTC. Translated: CASRFTGLGEQFF.

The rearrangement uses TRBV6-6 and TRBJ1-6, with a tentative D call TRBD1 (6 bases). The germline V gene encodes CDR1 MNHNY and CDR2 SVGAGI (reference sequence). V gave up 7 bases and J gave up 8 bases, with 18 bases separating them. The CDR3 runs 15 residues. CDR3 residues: CASKSGGLVDSPLHF. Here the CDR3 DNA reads TGTGCCAGCAAGTCGGGGGGGCTTGTGGATTCACCCCTCCACTTT.

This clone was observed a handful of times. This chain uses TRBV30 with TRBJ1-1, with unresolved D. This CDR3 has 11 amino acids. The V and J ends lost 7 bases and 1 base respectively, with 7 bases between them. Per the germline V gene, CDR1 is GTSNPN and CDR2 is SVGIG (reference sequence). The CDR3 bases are TGTGCCTCGACATGGAACACTGAAGCTTTCTTT. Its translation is CASTWNTEAFF.

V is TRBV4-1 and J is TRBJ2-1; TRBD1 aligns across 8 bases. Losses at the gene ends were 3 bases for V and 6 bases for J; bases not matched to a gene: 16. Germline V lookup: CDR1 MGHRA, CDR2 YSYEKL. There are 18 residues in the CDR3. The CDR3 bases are TGCGCCAGCAGCCAGTATCTTCCGGGACAGGATCTATTCAATGAGCAGTTCTTC. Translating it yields CASSQYLPGQDLFNEQFF.